Presented here are 30 T cell receptor beta chains from one specimen sequenced in a study of T cell changes during pregnancy in multiple sclerosis. Some clones are missing from TCRdb's copy, which holds only in-frame ones; the method was immunoSEQ multiplex PCR. The data contain 65,000 to 90,000 clones, 91% of them singletons. The sample here was PBMCs, taken in the first trimester of pregnancy. These receptors came from a female donor in good health, serving as a control in a pregnancy study. Some clones in this sample may be carry-over from other donors' samples.

The V call is TRBV11-2, the J call TRBJ1-1; D is undetermined. The CDR3 contains 16 residues. Between the trimmed V and J ends, which lost 0 bases and 1 base, there was a span of 12 bases. Germline CDR1 is SGHAT and CDR2 is FQNNGV. CDR3 amino acids: CASSLDSGTTNTEAFF. The CDR3 region has the DNA TGTGCCAGCAGCTTAGATTCAGGTACCACGAACACTGAAGCTTTCTTT.

In its sample, this clone was seen a few times. This sequence joins TRBV2 and TRBJ1-2, with TRBD1 identical over 7 bases. Germline V gives CDR1 SNHLY, CDR2 FYNNEI. V was clipped by 7 bases and J by 6 bases; unmatched bases: 8. This CDR3 has 13 residues. Here the CDR3 reads CASTRGTADGYTF. CDR3 DNA: TGTGCCAGCACCCGAGGGACAGCGGATGGCTACACCTTC.

This chain links TRBV28 with TRBJ1-2, with 8 bases that match TRBD1. Germline trimming cut 3 bases from V and 3 bases from J; bases unmatched to any gene: 12. Germline CDR1 and CDR2: MDHEN and SYDVKM. CDR3 length equals 17 residues. The CDR3 DNA is TGTGCCAGCAGTTTCCCAAGACAGGGGAATCTTTACTATGGCTACACCTTC. Amino acid sequence: CASSFPRQGNLYYGYTF.

The DNA for the CDR3 is TGTGCCAGCAGCCCCACAGGGCCAGGCGAGCAGTACTTC. Its protein product is CASSPTGPGEQYF. The rearrangement joins TRBV6-1 to TRBJ2-7; a weak D match, TRBD1 (6 bases). V lost 6 bases to trimming and J lost 6 bases, with 15 bases between them. CDR1 is MNHNS and CDR2 is SASEGT in the germline V gene. The CDR3 length is 13 residues.

The chain links TRBV28 to TRBJ2-2; 10 bases align to TRBD1. From germline, CDR1 is MDHEN and CDR2 SYDVKM. There are 15 residues in the CDR3. J gave up 8 bases and V 6 bases, and 9 bases lay outside the gene matches. The CDR3 region has the DNA TGTGCCAGCAGGGAACCCGGGACAGGGGTTGGGGAGCTGTTTTTT. Its protein is CASREPGTGVGELFF. The variable domain in full, with the rest retrieved from reference TRBV28 and TRBJ2-2, is DVKVTQSSRYLVKRTGEKVFLECVQDMDHENMFWYRQDPGLGLRLIYFSYDVKMKEKGDIPEGYSVSREKKERFSLILESASTNQTSMYLCASREPGTGVGELFFGEGSRLTVL.

This chain links TRBV10-3 with TRBJ2-3; TRBD1 agrees at 9 bases. The V and J ends lost 3 bases and 4 bases, in that order; junction bases with no gene match: 17. The CDR3 loop spans 19 amino acids. The germline CDR1 and CDR2 sequences are ENHRY and SYGVKD. CDR3 nucleotide sequence: TGTGCCATCAGTGACCTTGGACAGGGGAGCTGGGGGGCATCAGATACGCAGTATTTT. Translating it yields CAISDLGQGSWGASDTQYF.

The rearrangement uses TRBV6-5 and TRBJ1-6, with 8 positions matching TRBD1. J gave up 4 bases and V 6 bases, and 5 bases lay outside the gene matches. CDR1 MNHEY and CDR2 SVGAGI come from the germline V gene. The CDR3 is made up of 15 amino acids. CDR3 nucleotide sequence: TGTGCCAGCAGAGGACAGGGAGCATATAATTCACCCCTCCACTTT. It translates to CASRGQGAYNSPLHF.

The chain couples TRBV11-2 to TRBJ1-3; the D is unclear. V was clipped by 3 bases and J by 1 base, with 13 bases between them. This CDR3 region has 16 residues. Germline CDR1 is SGHAT and CDR2 is FQNNGV. The CDR3 nucleotides are TGTGCCAGCAGCTTTATCAGTCAGTCTTCTGGAAACACCATATATTTT. This sequence encodes CASSFISQSSGNTIYF.

Here the CDR3 DNA reads TGTGCCAGCAGCCGACTAGTGATAGGCAAAAACATTCAGTACTTC. This gives the protein CASSRLVIGKNIQYF. The gene calls are TRBV7-2 and TRBJ2-4; TRBD2 might be the D (6 bases). CDR1 and CDR2 from the germline V gene are SGHTA and FQGNSA. The germline V and J ends were trimmed by 5 bases and 3 bases, with 14 bases remaining between them. The CDR3 has 15 residues.

The CDR3 DNA is TGTGCCAGCAGTCGTCTAGCGGGAGGTAACGAGCAGTACTTC. Amino acids: CASSRLAGGNEQYF. V gene TRBV6-5 combines with J gene TRBJ2-7; TRBD2 aligns across 11 bases. The V and J ends lost 5 bases and 5 bases, in that order; junction bases with no gene match: 5. The V gene's germline CDR1 is MNHEY and CDR2 SVGAGI. The CDR3 runs 14 residues.

The genes are TRBV15 and TRBJ1-3; D is unresolved. The CDR3 runs 13 residues. Trimming shortened V by 1 base and J by 7 bases, and 8 bases separated the two germline ends. Per germline, CDR1 LNHNV and CDR2 YYDKDF (reference sequence). CDR3 residues: CATSRGWENTIYF. The DNA for the CDR3 is TGTGCCACCAGCAGAGGGTGGGAGAACACCATATATTTT.

The chain links TRBV4-3 to TRBJ1-1, with no clear D. Germline V gives CDR1 LGHNA, CDR2 YSLEER. V lost 0 bases and J lost 10, with 21 bases in between. The CDR3 extends over 16 amino acids. CDR3 DNA sequence: TGCGCCAGCAGCCAAGATTCGATGCCCACCAGAAGAGGAGCTTTCTTT. It is translated as CASSQDSMPTRRGAFF.

A remark on this clone: The identical CDR3 is also encoded by other nucleotide sequences in the sample. J is TRBJ2-7 and V is TRBV7-2, with 8 bases matching TRBD2. J lost 0 bases, V lost 3 bases, and 4 bases had no gene match. This CDR3 region has 15 residues. Per the germline V gene, CDR1 is SGHTA and CDR2 is FQGNSA. DNA of the CDR3: TGTGCCAGCAGCTTGGCGGGGGGAAGCTCCTACGAGCAGTACTTC. Translating gives CASSLAGGSSYEQYF.

This sequence joins TRBV4-3 and TRBJ2-7; 8 bases fit TRBD1. There are 15 residues in the CDR3. Germline trimming cut 1 base from V and 5 bases from J; bases unmatched to any gene: 7. CDR1 and CDR2 (germline): LGHNA, YSLEER. CDR3 region: CASSQGSRGRNEQYF. The CDR3 nucleotides read TGCGCCAGCAGCCAAGGGTCCAGGGGGCGGAACGAGCAGTACTTC.

The CDR3 DNA is TGTGCCAGTAGCCAAGCGGCTCCTCAGCCCCAGCATTTT. It yields the protein CASSQAAPQPQHF. The V call is TRBV19, the J call TRBJ1-5; D remains ambiguous. CDR3 length: 13 amino acids. In germline, CDR1 is LNHDA, CDR2 SQIVND (reference sequence). Trimming took 6 bases from V and 6 from J, leaving 12 bases between them. The variable domain in full, completed from reference TRBV19 and TRBJ1-5, reads DGGITQSPKYLFRKEGQNVTLSCEQNLNHDAMYWYRQDPGQGLRLIYYSQIVNDFQKGDIAEGYSVSREKKESFPLTVTSAQKNPTAFYLCASSQAAPQPQHFGDGTRLSIL.

The chain employs TRBV5-1 and TRBJ2-1, with D possibly TRBD1 on 6 matching bases. The ends were cut back, 5 bases at V and 0 bases at J, with 15 bases in the middle. The germline V gene encodes CDR1 SGHRS and CDR2 YFSETQ. CDR3 size: 16 residues. CDR3 region: CASSGGQPFSYNEQFF. The DNA of the CDR3 is TGCGCCAGCAGTGGGGGACAACCCTTCTCCTACAATGAGCAGTTCTTC.

This chain connects TRBV4-1 to TRBJ2-1; possibly TRBD2 for D (6 bases). V gave up 1 base and J gave up 6 bases, with 13 bases separating them. The CDR3 runs 15 residues. Germline V gives CDR1 MGHRA, CDR2 YSYEKL. The CDR3 loop reads CASSQGVAGPNEQFF. CDR3 nucleotides: TGCGCCAGCAGCCAAGGGGTTGCGGGACCCAATGAGCAGTTCTTC.

This clone was counted once. V gene TRBV9 combines with J gene TRBJ2-3, with 7 bases identical to TRBD2. Looked up from germline, CDR1 is SGDLS and CDR2 is YYNGEE. The CDR3 is 15 amino acids. V lost 1 base and J lost 8; bases outside the gene matches: 10. Here the CDR3 DNA reads TGTGCCAGCAGCGTACTTGCCGGGGAGGGAGGTACGCAGTATTTT. Amino acid sequence: CASSVLAGEGGTQYF. The variable domain in full, completed from reference TRBV9 and TRBJ2-3, reads DSGVTQTPKHLITATGQRVTLRCSPRSGDLSVYWYQQSLDQGLQFLIQYYNGEERAKGNILERFSAQQFPDLHSELNLSSLELGDSALYFCASSVLAGEGGTQYFGPGTRLTVL.

The J gene is TRBJ1-5, the V gene TRBV13, with D perhaps matching TRBD1 (5 bases). V dropped 5 bases and J dropped 4 bases, with 9 bases sitting between them. CDR3 length: 13 amino acids. Germline V gene sequence: CDR1 PRHDT, CDR2 FYEKMQ (reference sequence). DNA of the CDR3: TGTGCCAGCAGCCAGGGCCTTAATCAGCCCCAGCATTTT. Amino acid sequence: CASSQGLNQPQHF.

The genes are TRBV5-6 and TRBJ2-7; TRBD1 might be the D (6 bases). The germline V and J ends were trimmed by 0 bases and 3 bases, with 19 bases remaining between them. There are 17 residues in the CDR3. CDR1 is SGHDT and CDR2 is YYEEEE in the germline V gene. CDR3 coding DNA: TGTGCCAGCAGCTTGGCAGGGGCGCTCCCCAACTTCTACGAGCAGTACTTC. Amino acids: CASSLAGALPNFYEQYF.

V gene TRBV4-1 combines with J gene TRBJ1-5; D perhaps matches TRBD1 (6 bases). Trimming took off 0 bases at V and 3 bases at J, with 12 bases between the two ends. The CDR3 spans 16 residues. In germline, CDR1 is MGHRA, CDR2 YSYEKL. The CDR3 DNA sequence: TGCGCCAGCAGCCAAGATACCAGGGGATCCAATCAGCCCCAGCATTTT. This translates into CASSQDTRGSNQPQHF.

This clone was detected a few times. The chain uses TRBV6-5 and TRBJ2-1; 10 nucleotides line up with TRBD2. CDR3 size: 15 residues. Germline CDR1 reads MNHEY; CDR2 reads SVGAGI. V lost 2 bases and J lost 6; bases outside the gene matches: 4. The DNA of the CDR3 is TGTGCCAGCAGTTACGAAGCGGGAGGGCCCAATGAGCAGTTCTTC. The encoded protein is CASSYEAGGPNEQFF.

The V call is TRBV7-2, the J call TRBJ2-7; TRBD1 matches at 9 bases. The CDR3 has 14 residues. V shed 4 bases, J shed 7 bases, and the junction held 8 bases outside the gene matches. The germline CDR1 and CDR2 sequences are SGHTA and FQGNSA. CDR3 sequence reads: CASSSGTGRGEQYF. CDR3 bases: TGTGCCAGCAGCTCCGGGACAGGGAGGGGGGAGCAGTACTTC.

This clone was detected once. The rearrangement links TRBV30 to TRBJ1-3; D gene uncertain. Between the trimmed V and J ends, which lost 3 bases and 3 bases, there was a span of 3 bases. Germline V gene sequence: CDR1 GTSNPN, CDR2 SVGIG (reference sequence). CDR3 size: 11 residues. The CDR3 loop is CAWRRGNTIYF. The CDR3, as DNA: TGTGCCTGGAGGCGTGGAAACACCATATATTTT.

V usage is TRBV4-2 and J usage is TRBJ1-5, with 10 bases fitting TRBD1. V was pared by 3 bases and J by 7 bases, with 9 bases of the junction left unmatched. This CDR3 contains 16 residues. The germline CDR1 and CDR2 sequences are LGHNA and YNFKEQ. CDR3 residues: CASSQVPGQGLQPQHF. CDR3 coding DNA: TGTGCCAGCAGCCAGGTCCCGGGACAGGGGTTACAGCCCCAGCATTTT.

V usage is TRBV4-1 and J usage is TRBJ2-7; 7 nucleotides match TRBD1. Germline CDR1 reads MGHRA; CDR2 reads YSYEKL. The CDR3 consists of 15 residues. V shed 3 bases and J 3 bases; nucleotides not matched to a gene: 8. The CDR3 protein is CASSHDRALDYEQYF. The CDR3 DNA reads as TGCGCCAGCAGCCACGACAGGGCTCTTGACTACGAGCAGTACTTC.

The rearrangement links TRBV9 to TRBJ1-2; 9 nucleotides line up with TRBD1. With 2 bases clipped from V and 3 bases from J, the junction kept 2 bases outside the gene matches. The CDR3 covers 14 residues. Germline V gives CDR1 SGDLS, CDR2 YYNGEE. CDR3 nucleotide sequence: TGTGCCAGCAGCGTTTGGACAGGGGACTATGGCTACACCTTC. Translated: CASSVWTGDYGYTF.

The chain combines TRBV20-1 with TRBJ2-3; D ambiguous. The CDR3 is 11 residues long. V was clipped by 1 base and J by 5 bases, with 4 bases between them. Germline-derived CDR1 and CDR2 are DFQATT and SNEGSKA (reference sequence). The CDR3 coding sequence is TGCAGTGCTAGAGCGCGAGATACGCAGTATTTT. It translates to CSARARDTQYF.

DNA of the CDR3: TGCGCCAGCAGCGGCAGCTCCTACAATGAGCAGTTCTTC. This sequence encodes CASSGSSYNEQFF. V gene TRBV5-1 combines with J gene TRBJ2-1; D unclear. The CDR3 is 13 residues long. V dropped 4 bases and J dropped 0 bases, with 5 bases sitting between them. Germline loops: CDR1 SGHRS, CDR2 YFSETQ.

V is TRBV28 and J is TRBJ2-7, with D possibly TRBD2 on 6 matching bases. V lost 11 bases, J lost 2 bases, and 34 bases lay in between. CDR3 length: 19 residues. CDR1 is MDHEN and CDR2 is SYDVKM in the germline V gene. The CDR3 protein is CAAQRPIGASGSSTYEQYF. CDR3 sequence (DNA): TGTGCCGCTCAACGACCGATAGGAGCGAGCGGGTCCTCGACCTACGAGCAGTACTTC.